This entry describes one T cell receptor beta chain. No antigen is known for it. V lost 7 bases to trimming and J lost 3 bases, with 15 bases between them. Germline CDR1 MDHEN, CDR2 SYDVKM. The CDR3 runs 14 residues. As the sequencing template, cDNA was produced by extracting RNA and reverse transcribing it. Libraries were prepared by immunoSEQ multiplex PCR; TCRdb keeps only in-frame clonotypes and omits some of them. The sample gives about 200,000 clones, about 50% of which show up once; 1.6% is in the top ten. The sample belongs to a study of CD8+ T cells in alopecia areata. The wider study: Among treated patients, oral tofacitinib was administered at 5 to 10 mg twice daily.

The treatment here: oral pan-JAK inhibitor, 5-10 mg twice daily. Study-wide results and limits: Scalp specimens additionally yield sequences from normal skin's resident alphabeta T cells. Whether baseline CD8+ expansion is linked to response remains uncertain, given a single nonresponder. Scalp clonality decreased significantly with tofacitinib, and so did expanded CD8+ clones among the top 100.

The rearrangement joins TRBV28 to TRBJ1-2; D possibly corresponds to TRBD1 (5 bases). The source is a human donor with alopecia areata. This material consisted of CD4+ T cells sorted from blood, taken at week 4, from a patient treated with tofacitinib. DNA of the CDR3: TGTGCCAGCACTTTCGATCGGGGGGACTATGGCTACACCTTC. Its translation: CASTFDRGDYGYTF.